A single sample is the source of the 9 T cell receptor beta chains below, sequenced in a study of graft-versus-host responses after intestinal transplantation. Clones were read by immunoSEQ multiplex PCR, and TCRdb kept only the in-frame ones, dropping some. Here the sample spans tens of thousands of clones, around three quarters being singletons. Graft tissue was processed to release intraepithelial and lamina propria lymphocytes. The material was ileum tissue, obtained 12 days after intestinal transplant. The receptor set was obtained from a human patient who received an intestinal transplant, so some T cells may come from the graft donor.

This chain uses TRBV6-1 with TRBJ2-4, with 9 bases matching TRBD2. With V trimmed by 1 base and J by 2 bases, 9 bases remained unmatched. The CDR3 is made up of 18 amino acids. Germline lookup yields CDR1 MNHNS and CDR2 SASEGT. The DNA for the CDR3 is TGTGCCAGCAGTGAAGTTACCACGGGACTAGCAACCAAAAACATTCAGTACTTC. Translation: CASSEVTTGLATKNIQYF.

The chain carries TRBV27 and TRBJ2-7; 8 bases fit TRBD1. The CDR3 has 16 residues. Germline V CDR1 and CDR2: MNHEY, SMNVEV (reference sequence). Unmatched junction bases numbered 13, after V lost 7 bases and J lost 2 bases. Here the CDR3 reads CASTLNRDRLTYEQYF. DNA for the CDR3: TGTGCCAGCACCCTTAACCGGGACAGGCTAACCTACGAGCAGTACTTC.

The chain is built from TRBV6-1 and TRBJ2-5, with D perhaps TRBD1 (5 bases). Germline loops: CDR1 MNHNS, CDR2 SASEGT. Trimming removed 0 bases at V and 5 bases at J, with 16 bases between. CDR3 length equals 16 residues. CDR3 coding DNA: TGTGCCAGCAGTGAAGCGAAAGGGGCCCTTCAGGAGACCCAGTACTTC. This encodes CASSEAKGALQETQYF.

The CDR3 nucleotides read TGCGCCAGCAGCCAAGATTTCCCGGGGACTAGTCCAGATACGCAGTATTTT. Amino acid sequence: CASSQDFPGTSPDTQYF. The rearrangement links TRBV4-1 to TRBJ2-3; 8 bases fit TRBD2. V lost 0 bases, J lost 4 bases, and 9 bases stayed unmatched. Germline V gives CDR1 MGHRA, CDR2 YSYEKL. This CDR3 has 17 residues.

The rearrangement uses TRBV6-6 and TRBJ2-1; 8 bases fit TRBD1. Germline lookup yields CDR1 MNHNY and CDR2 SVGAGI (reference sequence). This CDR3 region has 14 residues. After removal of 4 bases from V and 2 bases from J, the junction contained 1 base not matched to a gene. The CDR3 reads CASSSDRAYNEQFF. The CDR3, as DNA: TGTGCCAGCAGTTCGGACAGGGCCTACAATGAGCAGTTCTTC.

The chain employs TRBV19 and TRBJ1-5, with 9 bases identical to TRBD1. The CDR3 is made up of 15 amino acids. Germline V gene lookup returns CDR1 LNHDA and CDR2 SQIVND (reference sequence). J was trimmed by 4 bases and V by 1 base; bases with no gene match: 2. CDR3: CASSIGTGVNQPQHF. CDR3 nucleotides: TGTGCCAGTAGTATAGGGACAGGGGTAAATCAGCCCCAGCATTTT.

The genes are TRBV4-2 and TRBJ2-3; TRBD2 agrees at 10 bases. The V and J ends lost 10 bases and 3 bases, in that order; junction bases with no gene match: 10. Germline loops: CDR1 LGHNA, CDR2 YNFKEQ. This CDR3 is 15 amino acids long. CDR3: CATAGGAGGTDTQYF. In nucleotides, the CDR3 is TGTGCCACGGCAGGGGGAGCGGGGGGGACAGATACGCAGTATTTT.

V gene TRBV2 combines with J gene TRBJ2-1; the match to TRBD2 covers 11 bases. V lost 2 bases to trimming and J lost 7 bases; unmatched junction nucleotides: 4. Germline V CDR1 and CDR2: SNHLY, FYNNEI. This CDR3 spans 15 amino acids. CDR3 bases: TGTGCCAGCAGTGAACTAGCGGGAGGAATAAATGAGCAGTTCTTC. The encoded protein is CASSELAGGINEQFF. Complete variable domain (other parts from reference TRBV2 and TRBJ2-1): EPEVTQTPSHQVTQMGQEVILRCVPISNHLYFYWYRQILGQKVEFLVSFYNNEISEKSEIFDDQFSVERPDGSNFTLKIRSTKLEDSAMYFCASSELAGGINEQFFGPGTRLTVL.

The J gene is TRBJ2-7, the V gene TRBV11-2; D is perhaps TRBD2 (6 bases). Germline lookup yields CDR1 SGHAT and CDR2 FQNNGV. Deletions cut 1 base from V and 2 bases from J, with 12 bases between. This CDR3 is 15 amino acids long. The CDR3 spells CASSLVAGGAYEQYF. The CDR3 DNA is TGTGCCAGCAGCTTAGTGGCAGGAGGGGCCTACGAGCAGTACTTC.